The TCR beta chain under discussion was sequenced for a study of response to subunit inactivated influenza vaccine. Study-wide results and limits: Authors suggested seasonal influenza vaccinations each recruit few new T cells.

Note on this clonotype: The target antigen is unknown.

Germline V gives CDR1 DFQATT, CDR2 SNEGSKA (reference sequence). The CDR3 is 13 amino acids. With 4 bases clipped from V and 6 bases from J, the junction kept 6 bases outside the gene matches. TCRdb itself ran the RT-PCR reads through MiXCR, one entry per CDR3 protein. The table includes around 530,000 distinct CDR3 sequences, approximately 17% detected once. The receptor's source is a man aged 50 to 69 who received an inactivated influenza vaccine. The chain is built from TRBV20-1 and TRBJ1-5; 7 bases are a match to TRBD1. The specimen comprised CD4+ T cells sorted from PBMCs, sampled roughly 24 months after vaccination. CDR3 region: CSAIPTGIQPQHF. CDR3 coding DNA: TGCAGTGCTATCCCGACAGGGATTCAGCCCCAGCATTTT.